The 30 T cell receptor beta chains given below trace back to one sample, sequenced in a study of metastatic and nonmetastatic thyroid tumors. All patients were untreated before thyroid surgery. TCRdb re-called clones from the PCR reads using MiXCR. The sample includes 50,000 or so clones, approximately 20% of them seen just once. Material for sequencing was blood. The source is a male donor with papillary thyroid cancer or a benign thyroid nodule (not recorded which). Some clones in this sample may be carry-over from other donors' samples.

This clone was detected ten times or more. The chain employs TRBV29-1 and TRBJ1-2; weak D call: TRBD1 (5 bases). Germline V gene sequence: CDR1 SQVTM, CDR2 ANQGSEA. The CDR3 covers 12 residues. V was trimmed by 3 bases and J by 4 bases, leaving 9 bases between them. The CDR3 here is CSVEGVSYGYTF. DNA for the CDR3: TGCAGCGTTGAGGGGGTGAGCTATGGCTACACCTTC.

This clone was seen many times. The chain combines TRBV28 with TRBJ2-2; 9 bases align to TRBD1. The CDR3 runs to 17 residues. CDR1 is MDHEN, CDR2 SYDVKM, per germline. J gave up 5 bases and V 6 bases, and 13 bases lay outside the gene matches. The CDR3 region is CASSLLPGQGKTGELFF. CDR3 DNA sequence: TGTGCCAGCAGCCTTCTCCCCGGACAGGGGAAGACCGGGGAGCTGTTTTTT.

This clone was picked up many times. The gene calls are TRBV5-1 and TRBJ1-1; D possibly corresponds to TRBD1 (6 bases). The V end was cut by 4 bases, the J end by 6 bases, with 10 bases between. The CDR3 extends over 12 amino acids. CDR1 and CDR2 (germline): SGHRS, YFSETQ. The DNA for the CDR3 is TGCGCCAGCAGCAAGGACAGCTCTGAAGCTTTCTTT. Its protein is CASSKDSSEAFF.

The CDR3 region has the DNA TGTGCCAGCAGTTTTTTCGGGACACTGAACACCGGGGAGCTGTTTTTT. Protein sequence: CASSFFGTLNTGELFF. The gene calls are TRBV28 and TRBJ2-2; D may be TRBD1 (6 bases). Trimming removed 3 bases from V and 1 base from J, with 12 bases in between. Germline V gives CDR1 MDHEN, CDR2 SYDVKM. This CDR3 has 16 residues.

This sequence joins TRBV5-4 and TRBJ2-3; 13 bases are shared with TRBD2. The CDR3 is made up of 16 amino acids. Trimming removed 2 bases from V and 2 bases from J; junction bases left unmatched: 2. The germline V gene has CDR1 SGHNT and CDR2 YYREEE (reference sequence). In DNA, the CDR3 is TGTGCCAGCAGCTTCGGACTAGCGGGAGACACAGATACGCAGTATTTT. It translates to CASSFGLAGDTDTQYF.

V gene TRBV11-2 combines with J gene TRBJ2-7, with D possibly called TRBD1 or TRBD2 (5 bases each). The CDR3 length is 19 residues. Per the germline V gene, CDR1 is SGHAT and CDR2 is FQNNGV. Trimming stripped 2 bases from V and 3 bases from J, with 26 bases between. CDR3 loop: CASSLSPGWGPTLDYEQYF. Written as DNA, the CDR3 is TGTGCCAGCAGCTTATCCCCAGGTTGGGGACCTACTCTCGACTACGAGCAGTACTTC.

This clone was seen a handful of times. The CDR3 does not close with the conserved phenylalanine or tryptophan, likely indicating a read error. The V and J genes are TRBV6-1 and TRBJ2-7; no clear D. The CDR3 consists of 15 residues. The germline V gene has CDR1 MNHNS and CDR2 SASEGT. V shed 1 base and J shed 0 bases, with 10 bases lying between them. The CDR3: CASSEGVRISYEQYS. CDR3 nucleotides: TGTGCCAGCAGTGAAGGGGTCAGGATCTCCTACGAGCAGTACTCC.

This clone was observed a few times. The chain employs TRBV2 and TRBJ2-7, with D unclear. CDR3 length: 12 residues. Germline V lookup: CDR1 SNHLY, CDR2 FYNNEI. V lost 8 bases and J lost 5, with 13 bases in between. For the CDR3, the DNA is TGTGCCAGCGTAGGGCAGGTCCACGAGCAGTACTTC. The encoded protein is CASVGQVHEQYF.

This clone was detected many times. This rearrangement joins TRBV11-3 to TRBJ2-7; weak D call: TRBD1 (5 bases). The CDR3 is 14 residues long. With 4 bases removed from V and 0 bases from J, the gap between germline ends came to 10 bases. Germline CDR1 and CDR2: SGHNT and YENEEA. CDR3 region: CASSSTDYSYEQYF. The CDR3 bases are TGTGCCAGCAGCTCGACAGATTACTCCTACGAGCAGTACTTC.

V and J are TRBV10-3 and TRBJ1-1, with unresolved D. V was trimmed by 0 bases and J by 10 bases, leaving 12 bases between them. CDR3 length equals 13 residues. Germline V lookup: CDR1 ENHRY, CDR2 SYGVKD. Here the CDR3 DNA reads TGTGCCATCAGTGAGTCGACAACATTTGGAGCTTTCTTT. It is translated as CAISESTTFGAFF.

This clone has ten or more counts. The genes are TRBV5-6 and TRBJ2-7; D gene ambiguous. Trimming took off 4 bases at V and 3 bases at J, with 11 bases between the two ends. Germline V gene sequence: CDR1 SGHDT, CDR2 YYEEEE. This CDR3 region has 13 residues. The CDR3 loop is CASSPGVYYEQYF. CDR3 bases: TGTGCCAGCAGCCCTGGGGTCTACTACGAGCAGTACTTC.

V is TRBV5-8 and J is TRBJ1-1, with a tentative D call TRBD1 (5 bases). There are 15 residues in the CDR3. The germline gives CDR1 SGHTS, CDR2 YDEGEE. V was shortened by 4 bases and J by 6 bases, with 19 bases between the two germline ends. CDR3: CASSQYLIRAPEAFF. The CDR3 coding sequence is TGTGCCAGCAGCCAATACCTGATCAGGGCCCCTGAAGCTTTCTTT.

Ten or more counts support this clone. As DNA, the CDR3 is TGTGCCAGCAGTTACTCGAGGGCAGATCGCAATCAGCCCCAGCATTTT. It specifies CASSYSRADRNQPQHF. The genes are TRBV6-2 or TRBV6-3 and TRBJ1-5; D unresolved. CDR3 size: 16 residues. Germline lookup yields CDR1 MNHEY and CDR2 SVGEGT. Trimming removed 0 bases from V and 2 bases from J, with 11 bases in between.

The sample holds many counts of this clone. The chain is built from TRBV7-3 and TRBJ2-5; no firm D call. Trimming took off 2 bases at V and 3 bases at J, with 7 bases between the two ends. This CDR3 contains 13 residues. Germline V gives CDR1 SGHTA, CDR2 FQGTGA. CDR3 residues: CASSLRTEETQYF. CDR3 nucleotide sequence: TGTGCCAGCAGCTTACGGACGGAAGAGACCCAGTACTTC.

CDR3 in amino acids: CSARDLRTAYEQYF. CDR3 in DNA: TGCAGTGCTAGAGATCTCAGGACAGCTTACGAGCAGTACTTC. V usage is TRBV20-1 and J usage is TRBJ2-7; D is possibly TRBD1 (6 bases). The ends were cut back, 0 bases at V and 4 bases at J, with 13 bases in the middle. The CDR3 is made up of 14 amino acids. The germline gives CDR1 DFQATT, CDR2 SNEGSKA (reference sequence).

This clone appeared many times. The gene calls are TRBV13 and TRBJ2-3; maybe TRBD2 (7 bases). V was trimmed by 5 bases and J by 2 bases, leaving 14 bases between them. The CDR3 consists of 15 residues. CDR1 PRHDT and CDR2 FYEKMQ come from the germline V gene (reference sequence). For the CDR3, the DNA is TGTGCCAGCAGCCCTAGGGGGGGGTTCACAGATACGCAGTATTTT. Translated, it gives CASSPRGGFTDTQYF.

Of note for this clone: This may be a read error, as it is one base from a much larger clone. V and J are TRBV7-7 and TRBJ2-5; the D is unclear. In germline, CDR1 is SSHAT, CDR2 FNYEAQ (reference sequence). CDR3 length: 14 residues. In DNA form, the CDR3 reads TGTGCTAGCAGCCAGACCTGGTGTCAAGAGACCCAGTACTTC. Its protein is CASSQTWCQETQYF.

This clone was counted at least ten times. The chain combines TRBV27 with TRBJ1-1, with TRBD1 identical over 8 bases. CDR1 MNHEY and CDR2 SMNVEV come from the germline V gene (reference sequence). The V gene end was trimmed by 4 bases and the J gene end by 1 base; junction bases not matched to a gene: 5. The CDR3 totals 15 residues. Here the CDR3 reads CASSSTGQANTEAFF. CDR3 bases: TGTGCCAGCAGTTCCACGGGACAGGCGAACACTGAAGCTTTCTTT.

This clone has ten or more counts. V is TRBV7-9 and J is TRBJ1-1; D gene uncertain. The CDR3 covers 12 residues. CDR1 and CDR2 from the germline V gene are SEHNR and FQNEAQ (reference sequence). Between the trimmed V and J ends, which lost 1 base and 7 bases, there was a span of 7 bases. CDR3 nucleotides: TGTGCCAGCAGCTTAGGAGGAAGTGAAGCTTTCTTT. This codes for CASSLGGSEAFF.

This clone was found once. The genes are TRBV15 and TRBJ2-5; 10 bases agree with TRBD2. This CDR3 spans 15 amino acids. V lost 4 bases and J lost 0; bases outside the gene matches: 2. The V gene's germline CDR1 is LNHNV and CDR2 YYDKDF (reference sequence). The CDR3 nucleotides are TGTGCCACCAGCACCGGGACTAGCGACCAAGAGACCCAGTACTTC. It encodes CATSTGTSDQETQYF.

The chain carries TRBV3-1 and TRBJ2-3; TRBD2 is a possible D gene (6 bases). V lost 1 base and J lost 10, with 12 bases in between. The CDR3 runs to 13 residues. CDR1 is LGHDT and CDR2 is YNNKEL in the germline V gene (reference sequence). In nucleotides, the CDR3 is TGTGCCAGCAGCCAAGTCGGGGGAGGTCCGCAGTATTTT. This sequence encodes CASSQVGGGPQYF.

The sample holds many counts of this clone. The gene calls are TRBV16 and TRBJ2-3; no reliable D call. This CDR3 is built from 15 residues. V lost 3 bases and J lost 0, with 10 bases in between. The germline V gene encodes CDR1 KGHSY and CDR2 FQNENV. DNA of the CDR3: TGTGCCAGCAGCCATGGGGAAAGGAGCACAGATACGCAGTATTTT. It translates to CASSHGERSTDTQYF.

There are many counts of this clone. The chain combines TRBV27 with TRBJ1-6; D remains unclear. Germline V gene data show CDR1 as MNHEY and CDR2 as SMNVEV (reference sequence). Trimming removed 7 bases at V and 10 bases at J, with 23 bases between. This CDR3 contains 16 residues. The CDR3 DNA sequence: TGTGCCAGCACCCGAACCCCCTCCCATGCCGGCTCACCCCTCCACTTT. Translated, it gives CASTRTPSHAGSPLHF.

This clone was detected a few times. The chain has TRBV3-1 and TRBJ2-6; D gene ambiguous. The germline V gene encodes CDR1 LGHDT and CDR2 YNNKEL (reference sequence). CDR3 size: 17 residues. The ends were cut back, 5 bases at V and 1 base at J, with 15 bases in the middle. The CDR3 nucleotides read TGTGCCAGCAGCGCCCTGTTTCTGGGGTCTGGGGCCAACGTCCTGACTTTC. Encoded protein: CASSALFLGSGANVLTF.

This clone was observed many times. The J gene is TRBJ2-7, the V gene TRBV6-1; TRBD1 agrees at 7 bases. This CDR3 contains 12 residues. V lost 8 bases to trimming and J lost 4 bases; unmatched junction nucleotides: 5. Germline CDR1 is MNHNS and CDR2 is SASEGT. CDR3 sequence (DNA): TGTGCCAGCGACAGGGTTAAGTACGAGCAGTACTTC. Amino acids: CASDRVKYEQYF.

The sample holds a few counts of this clone. The chain links TRBV6-1 to TRBJ2-2, with 9 bases matching TRBD1. The germline V gene encodes CDR1 MNHNS and CDR2 SASEGT. The length of the CDR3 is 15 residues. V was clipped by 5 bases and J by 5 bases; unmatched bases: 6. The CDR3, as DNA: TGTGCCAGCAGTTCACAGGGGGCGCAAACCGGGGAGCTGTTTTTT. Amino acids: CASSSQGAQTGELFF.

The V call is TRBV25-1, the J call TRBJ2-2; 9 bases map to TRBD1. V lost 4 bases to trimming and J lost 5 bases; unmatched junction nucleotides: 5. The CDR3 has 15 residues. The germline V gene has CDR1 MGHDK and CDR2 SYGVNS. DNA for the CDR3: TGTGCCAGCAGTGTCCGGGACAGGGAGACCGGGGAGCTGTTTTTT. It is translated as CASSVRDRETGELFF.

This clone was seen a few times. This chain links TRBV6-2 or TRBV6-3 with TRBJ1-2; D call uncertain. V gave up 5 bases and J gave up 3 bases, with 19 bases separating them. Germline V gene data show CDR1 as MNHEY and CDR2 as SVGEGT. The CDR3 consists of 16 residues. CDR3: CASSTPLTGSDYGYTF. CDR3 bases: TGTGCCAGCAGTACCCCTCTCACGGGCAGCGACTATGGCTACACCTTC.

This clone is medium-sized (0.01 to 0.1%). The V and J genes are TRBV20-1 and TRBJ2-7, with TRBD1 matching over 8 bases. The CDR3 spans 14 residues. Germline loops: CDR1 DFQATT, CDR2 SNEGSKA (reference sequence). After removal of 5 bases from V and 0 bases from J, the junction contained 6 bases not matched to a gene. CDR3 sequence: CSASRQGSSYEQYF. In DNA form, the CDR3 reads TGCAGTGCTTCCCGACAGGGGAGCTCCTACGAGCAGTACTTC.

This clone was counted ten times or more. The V call is TRBV30, the J call TRBJ1-2, with TRBD1 as a possible D gene (5 bases). Germline CDR1 GTSNPN, CDR2 SVGIG (reference sequence). V lost 2 bases and J 11 bases, leaving 15 bases between the germline ends. The CDR3 has 12 residues. The CDR3 here is CAWSPDSPGYTF. In DNA, the CDR3 is TGTGCCTGGAGTCCTGACAGCCCGGGGTACACCTTC.